A selection of T cell receptor beta chains follows, all from one sample in a study of blood T cell repertoires in COVID-19. The protocol was immunoSEQ multiplex PCR, while the TCRdb copy is restricted to in-frame clones and leaves out a portion. The data contain 300,000 or so clones, over 85% of them singletons. Sequenced material: PBMCs or T cells enriched from blood (not recorded which). The receptors were gathered from a woman aged 50 to 65 who had been exposed to COVID-19. Both conserved end residues are part of each CDR3. The order of the fields is clone size, J gene, V gene, D gene, CDR3 protein, CDR3 DNA. D genes are given only for firm matches. Not all rows give a size; the values are once, few, many and, for expanded clones, a class.

.,TRBJ1-5,TRBV12-3/TRBV12-4,.,CASSFQDQPQHF,TGTGCCAGCAGTTTTCAGGATCAGCCCCAGCATTTT
.,TRBJ2-7,TRBV19,TRBD1,CASSSLGQGGSYEQYF,TGTGCCAGTAGCAGCCTCGGACAGGGGGGTTCCTACGAGCAGTACTTC
.,TRBJ2-7,TRBV2,TRBD2,CASKEPGLGAREQYF,TGTGCCAGCAAGGAACCGGGACTAGGGGCCCGCGAGCAGTACTTC
.,TRBJ2-7,TRBV7-2,TRBD1,CASSLSTGAEQYF,TGTGCCAGCAGCTTATCTACAGGGGCCGAGCAGTACTTC
.,TRBJ1-2,TRBV27,TRBD1,CASSFSGTVKSSYGYTF,TGTGCCAGCAGTTTCTCCGGGACAGTGAAGTCGTCCTATGGCTACACCTTC
once,TRBJ2-1,TRBV20-1,.,CSASGPNEQFF,TGCAGTGCTAGTGGGCCTAATGAGCAGTTCTTC
.,TRBJ2-7,TRBV30,TRBD2,CAWIEAHRGGEQYF,TGTGCCTGGATTGAGGCACACCGGGGAGGGGAGCAGTACTTC
.,TRBJ1-1,TRBV15,.,CATSRDLSITEAFF,TGTGCCACCAGCAGAGATCTTTCTATCACTGAAGCTTTCTTT
.,TRBJ1-2,TRBV21-1,.,CASTQFGLRLRTLPMIF,TGTGCCAGCACCCAGTTCGGGCTCCGGCTAAGGACTTTGCCCATGATCTTC
.,TRBJ2-6,TRBV2,.,CASSEVSGAGTGANVLTF,TGTGCCAGCAGTGAAGTATCAGGGGCAGGGACGGGGGCCAACGTCCTGACTTTC
.,TRBJ2-1,TRBV5-1,.,CASSPGLPSSYNEQFF,TGCGCCAGCAGCCCTGGACTACCGAGCTCCTACAATGAGCAGTTCTTC
.,TRBJ1-6,TRBV2,TRBD1,CASSERMTGGEFNSPLHF,TGTGCCAGCAGTGAACGAATGACAGGGGGCGAATTTAATTCACCCCTCCACTTT
.,TRBJ1-1,TRBV5-1,TRBD1,CASSPQGQGTNTEAFF,TGCGCCAGCAGCCCTCAGGGACAGGGAACGAACACTGAAGCTTTCTTT
few,TRBJ1-4,TRBV18,.,CASSPPSEGTKKLFF,TGTGCCAGCTCACCACCCTCCGAAGGGACAAAAAAACTGTTTTTT
.,TRBJ1-6,TRBV4-1,.,CASSSKGGEFSPLHF,TGCGCCAGCTCCTCAAAGGGGGGGGAGTTTTCACCCCTCCACTTT
.,TRBJ2-1,TRBV28,TRBD2,CASRRAPGLAGDNEQFF,TGTGCCAGCAGGCGGGCGCCGGGACTAGCGGGGGACAATGAGCAGTTCTTC
.,TRBJ2-2,TRBV3-1/TRBV3-2,TRBD2,CASSPGLAGRAGELFF,TGTGCCAGCAGCCCTGGACTAGCGGGGCGAGCCGGGGAGCTGTTTTTT
.,TRBJ2-1,TRBV2,TRBD2,CASIRGGPYNEQFF,TGTGCCAGCATCCGGGGGGGCCCTTACAATGAGCAGTTCTTC
.,TRBJ1-1,TRBV29-1,.,CSAQLGGNTEAFF,TGCAGCGCCCAACTTGGTGGGAACACTGAAGCTTTCTTT
.,TRBJ2-7,TRBV19,TRBD2,CASSIGLAGNSYEQYF,TGTGCCAGTAGTATAGGACTAGCGGGGAACTCCTACGAGCAGTACTTC
.,TRBJ2-5,TRBV28,TRBD1,CASSQFSTRGTGPETQYF,TGTGCCAGCAGTCAGTTCAGTACCCGCGGGACAGGGCCAGAGACCCAGTACTTC
.,TRBJ2-7,TRBV6-1,.,CASSEGGGPLYEQYF,TGTGCCAGCAGTGAGGGCGGGGGCCCTCTCTACGAGCAGTACTTC
.,TRBJ1-5,TRBV28,.,CASSYNRVSNQPQHF,TGTGCCAGCAGTTACAATCGGGTCAGCAATCAGCCCCAGCATTTT
.,TRBJ2-3,TRBV7-8,.,CASSFQDFGTDTQYF,TGTGCCAGCAGCTTTCAGGATTTCGGCACAGATACGCAGTATTTT
.,TRBJ1-5,TRBV29-1,.,CSVGQVGNQPQHF,TGCAGCGTTGGGCAGGTGGGCAATCAGCCCCAGCATTTT
.,TRBJ1-3,TRBV11-2,TRBD1,CASSRRDRGSGNTIYF,TGTGCCAGCAGCCGCAGGGACAGGGGCTCCGGAAACACCATATATTTT
.,TRBJ2-5,TRBV19,TRBD1,CASSRITGAAETQYF,TGTGCCAGTAGTAGGATCACAGGGGCCGCGGAGACCCAGTACTTC
.,TRBJ1-1,TRBV28,.,CASRPGVNTEAFF,TGTGCCAGCAGACCAGGGGTGAACACTGAAGCTTTCTTT
once,TRBJ1-2,TRBV6-5,TRBD1,CASKTGQGRGYTF,TGTGCCAGCAAGACGGGACAGGGACGCGGCTACACCTTC
.,TRBJ1-6,TRBV7-9,TRBD1,CASSLVVGQGKSPLHF,TGTGCCAGCAGCTTAGTGGTGGGACAGGGAAAATCACCCCTCCACTTT
.,TRBJ1-1,TRBV5-6,.,CASRGARVVGTEAFF,TGTGCCAGCAGAGGAGCCCGGGTCGTCGGCACTGAAGCTTTCTTT
.,TRBJ1-6,TRBV27,.,CASSDVSLSYNSPLHF,TGTGCCAGCAGTGATGTCTCACTTTCGTATAATTCACCCCTCCACTTT
.,TRBJ2-5,TRBV7-9,.,CASSLPGGEETQYF,TGTGCCAGCAGCTTACCCGGGGGAGAAGAGACCCAGTACTTC
once,TRBJ2-5,TRBV30,.,CAWSGETQYF,TGTGCCTGGAGCGGGGAGACCCAGTACTTC
.,TRBJ2-2,TRBV19,.,CASSISSANTGELFF,TGTGCCAGTAGTATTAGCAGCGCGAACACCGGGGAGCTGTTTTTT
.,TRBJ2-7,TRBV19,TRBD2,CASTPGGLPPEQYF,TGTGCCAGTACCCCGGGAGGCCTCCCCCCCGAGCAGTACTTC
.,TRBJ2-6,TRBV28,TRBD2,CASSSQAGAAGANVLTF,TGTGCCAGCAGTTCCCAAGCGGGGGCTGCTGGGGCCAACGTCCTGACTTTC
.,TRBJ1-5,TRBV7-2,.,CASSLTGRGGDNQPQHF,TGTGCCAGCAGCTTAACCGGGCGCGGGGGGGACAATCAGCCCCAGCATTTT
.,TRBJ1-1,TRBV5-1,TRBD1,CASTPTGDTEAFF,TGCGCCAGCACCCCCACAGGGGACACTGAAGCTTTCTTT
.,TRBJ1-6,TRBV7-8,.,CASSGDIYNSPLHF,TGTGCCAGCAGCGGGGACATTTATAATTCACCCCTCCACTTT
.,TRBJ2-3,TRBV5-1,.,CASSAPEDTQYF,TGCGCCAGCAGCGCTCCAGAAGATACGCAGTATTTT
.,TRBJ1-5,TRBV19,.,CASSIVRGARSNQPQHF,TGTGCCAGTAGTATCGTTCGGGGGGCCCGGAGCAATCAGCCCCAGCATTTT
.,TRBJ1-2,TRBV7-9,.,CASSLALAVRNGYTF,TGTGCCAGCAGCTTAGCGCTGGCCGTAAGAAACGGCTACACCTTC
.,TRBJ2-5,TRBV6-8,TRBD2,CASYRPGGSGGAKTQYF,TGTGCCAGCTACCGTCCGGGTGGTAGCGGGGGGGCGAAGACCCAGTACTTC
.,TRBJ1-6,TRBV11-2,.,CASSLDGGSVIRSPLHF,TGTGCCAGCAGCTTAGATGGGGGCAGCGTCATCCGTTCACCCCTCCACTTT
.,TRBJ1-4,TRBV29-1,TRBD1,CSVAPPHSGTELFF,TGCAGCGTCGCCCCGCCACATTCCGGGACAGAACTGTTTTTT
.,TRBJ1-2,TRBV7-2,.,CASSFGQGMGYGYTF,TGTGCCAGCAGCTTCGGGCAGGGGATGGGGTATGGCTACACCTTC
once,TRBJ1-4,TRBV5-6,.,CASSRGQYNEKLFF,TGTGCCAGCAGCCGAGGACAGTATAATGAAAAACTGTTTTTT
.,TRBJ1-4,TRBV28,TRBD1,CASIDRVIEKLFF,TGTGCCAGCATTGACAGGGTAATTGAAAAACTGTTTTTT
.,TRBJ2-7,TRBV19,TRBD1,CASSMETGVEQYF,TGTGCCAGTAGTATGGAGACAGGGGTTGAGCAGTACTTC
.,TRBJ1-6,TRBV19,TRBD1,CASSIPRQGLGSPLHF,TGTGCCAGTAGTATCCCGCGACAGGGTTTGGGTTCACCCCTCCACTTT
.,TRBJ1-4,TRBV5-1,.,CASSPAGQTTNEKLFF,TGCGCCAGCAGCCCCGCTGGACAGACAACTAATGAAAAACTGTTTTTT
few,TRBJ1-1,TRBV2,.,CASRVTGEGTEAFF,TGTGCCAGCAGGGTGACAGGAGAGGGGACTGAAGCTTTCTTT
.,TRBJ1-5,TRBV11-2,TRBD1,CASSLDGTGNQPQHF,TGTGCCAGCAGCTTAGATGGGACAGGGAATCAGCCCCAGCATTTT
.,TRBJ1-1,TRBV15,.,CATSRDARNTEAFF,TGTGCCACCAGCAGAGATGCTAGGAACACTGAAGCTTTCTTT
.,TRBJ1-5,TRBV30,.,CAWTTGGHQPQHF,TGTGCCTGGACAACGGGGGGCCATCAGCCCCAGCATTTT
.,TRBJ2-7,TRBV7-2,.,CASSLVYYVRGGYEQYF,TGTGCCAGCAGCTTAGTGTATTATGTCAGGGGAGGGTACGAGCAGTACTTC
.,TRBJ1-6,TRBV12-3/TRBV12-4,.,CASSATGNSPLHF,TGTGCCAGCAGTGCAACAGGGAATTCACCCCTCCACTTT
.,TRBJ1-4,TRBV27,.,CASSLWGGGTTNEKLFF,TGTGCCAGCAGTTTATGGGGCGGGGGAACTACTAATGAAAAACTGTTTTTT
.,TRBJ2-1,TRBV29-1,.,CSVIAITYNEQFF,TGCAGCGTGATAGCGATAACCTACAATGAGCAGTTCTTC